These 25 T cell receptor beta chains came from one sample sequenced in a study of cytomegalovirus exposure and HLA in healthy donors. Both 60 Vbeta primers and 13 Jbeta primers went into the PCR. Some clones are missing from TCRdb's copy, which holds only in-frame ones; the method was immunoSEQ multiplex PCR. Of roughly 190,000 clones listed, roughly a tenth are singletons. The sample comprised PBMCs. The receptor set was obtained from a woman aged 25-40 years in good health and CMV-seropositive.

J is TRBJ2-7 and V is TRBV5-1; TRBD1 matches at 9 bases. The trim removed 4 bases at V and 7 bases at J, leaving 18 bases unmatched. Germline CDR1 reads SGHRS; CDR2 reads YFSETQ. This CDR3 has 17 residues. In DNA, the CDR3 is TGCGCCAGCAGCATTCAAGAGATGGGGACAGGGAATGGAGAGCAGTACTTC. It specifies CASSIQEMGTGNGEQYF.

The chain is built from TRBV19 and TRBJ2-1; 12 nucleotides match TRBD2. V was pared by 6 bases and J by 0 bases, with 3 bases of the junction left unmatched. The CDR3 length is 16 residues. In germline, CDR1 is LNHDA, CDR2 SQIVND (reference sequence). CDR3 sequence: CASSWTSGISYNEQFF. The CDR3 coding sequence is TGTGCCAGTAGCTGGACTAGCGGGATCTCCTACAATGAGCAGTTCTTC.

This clone was seen more than once but under ten times. The junction shows a germline mismatch at one end, possibly a read error. The V call is TRBV2, the J call TRBJ1-2, with D maybe TRBD1 (5 bases). Looked up from germline, CDR1 is SNHLY and CDR2 is FYNNEI. This CDR3 has 16 amino acids. The CDR3 loop is CASSEALLGTSNGYSF. The DNA of the CDR3 is TGTGCCAGCAGTGAAGCGCTTCTGGGGACTTCAAATGGCTACTCCTTC.

The rearrangement uses TRBV9 and TRBJ1-1; 7 positions match TRBD1. Trimming removed 3 bases from V and 0 bases from J; junction bases left unmatched: 14. This CDR3 is built from 18 residues. Germline CDR1 and CDR2: SGDLS and YYNGEE. CDR3 in amino acids: CASSEQPGQLIMNTEAFF. CDR3 DNA sequence: TGTGCCAGCAGCGAACAGCCGGGACAGTTAATTATGAACACTGAAGCTTTCTTT. Based on the CDR3 plus reference TRBV9 and TRBJ1-1, the full variable domain is DSGVTQTPKHLITATGQRVTLRCSPRSGDLSVYWYQQSLDQGLQFLIQYYNGEERAKGNILERFSAQQFPDLHSELNLSSLELGDSALYFCASSEQPGQLIMNTEAFFGQGTRLTVV.

This clone has a handful of counts. Other nucleotide sequences in the sample specify the same CDR3. V and J are TRBV7-9 and TRBJ2-1; 11 bases match TRBD2. The germline V gene has CDR1 SEHNR and CDR2 FQNEAQ (reference sequence). This CDR3 has 17 residues. With V trimmed by 2 bases and J by 8 bases, 11 bases remained unmatched. The DNA of the CDR3 is TGTGCCAGCAGCTTAAGTACTAGCGGGAGAACTCGGCATGAGCAGTTCTTC. This sequence encodes CASSLSTSGRTRHEQFF.

The chain carries TRBV19 and TRBJ2-7; D gene uncertain. V lost 6 bases to trimming and J lost 3 bases, with 12 bases between them. The CDR3 has 13 amino acids. Germline CDR1 is LNHDA and CDR2 is SQIVND (reference sequence). This chain's CDR3 is CASSYRPDYEQYF. CDR3 bases: TGTGCCAGTAGCTACAGACCAGACTACGAGCAGTACTTC.

The chain combines TRBV27 with TRBJ2-5; D unclear. The assigned J gene may be wrong: the sequence end matches TRBJ2-7 better. The CDR3 sequence is 12 residues long. CDR1 is MNHEY and CDR2 is SMNVEV in the germline V gene (reference sequence). CDR3 loop: CASSSTPYEQYF. For the CDR3, the DNA is TGTGCCAGCAGCTCCACCCCCTACGAGCAGTACTTC.

The chain has TRBV4-2 and TRBJ2-3, with TRBD1 identical over 7 bases. The length of the CDR3 is 16 residues. Germline V gene sequence: CDR1 LGHNA, CDR2 YNFKEQ. V shed 4 bases and J 0 bases; nucleotides not matched to a gene: 7. The CDR3 loop is CASSLRQGPSTDTQYF. In DNA form, the CDR3 reads TGTGCCAGCAGCCTCCGACAGGGCCCTAGCACAGATACGCAGTATTTT.

This clone was recorded a few times. The chain carries TRBV6-5 and TRBJ2-7; D perhaps matches TRBD2 (6 bases). With 4 bases removed from V and 4 bases from J, the gap between germline ends came to 17 bases. The CDR3 loop spans 15 amino acids. CDR1 and CDR2 (germline): MNHEY, SVGAGI. The DNA of the CDR3 is TGTGCCAGCAGTTCCTCCGGGACTGGAACGTACGAGCAGTACTTC. Amino acid sequence: CASSSSGTGTYEQYF.

The chain carries TRBV4-2 and TRBJ2-3; possibly TRBD1 for D (6 bases). The V and J ends lost 4 bases and 1 base respectively, with 15 bases between them. Germline CDR1 reads LGHNA; CDR2 reads YNFKEQ. The CDR3 runs 16 residues. The CDR3 DNA reads as TGTGCCAGCAGCCCCGGGTCAGGGGCCGGCACAGATACGCAGTATTTT. This codes for CASSPGSGAGTDTQYF.

In its sample, this clone was seen a few times. The chain links TRBV6-1 to TRBJ1-6; D might be TRBD1 (5 bases). V lost 2 bases to trimming and J lost 4 bases, with 12 bases between them. The CDR3 runs to 16 residues. CDR1 is MNHNS, CDR2 SASEGT, per germline. For the CDR3, the DNA is TGTGCCAGCAGTGAAAACGGGGGACTTTATAATTCACCCCTCCACTTT. This codes for CASSENGGLYNSPLHF.

The V and J genes are TRBV4-1 and TRBJ2-2; 9 bases fit TRBD2. CDR1 is MGHRA, CDR2 YSYEKL, per germline. The V segment lost 1 base and the J segment 2 bases; nucleotides outside the gene matches: 2. This CDR3 spans 16 amino acids. CDR3 residues: CASSQGGRANTGELFF. The CDR3 DNA sequence: TGCGCCAGCAGCCAAGGCGGGAGGGCCAACACCGGGGAGCTGTTTTTT.

This clone has more than one count but fewer than ten. The V call is TRBV4-2, the J call TRBJ1-2, with D perhaps matching TRBD1 (6 bases). The CDR3 has 15 amino acids. Trimming stripped 0 bases from V and 3 bases from J, with 11 bases between. The germline V gene encodes CDR1 LGHNA and CDR2 YNFKEQ. CDR3 coding DNA: TGTGCCAGCAGCCAAGAACAGGGTCTGGACTATGGCTACACCTTC. Residues: CASSQEQGLDYGYTF.

This clone turned up a few times. The chain carries TRBV5-1 and TRBJ2-1; the match to TRBD1 covers 9 bases. The CDR3 length is 16 residues. The germline V gene encodes CDR1 SGHRS and CDR2 YFSETQ. V lost 4 bases, J lost 4 bases, and 9 bases stayed unmatched. CDR3 protein: CASSPRGTGLYNEQFF. The DNA for the CDR3 is TGCGCCAGCAGCCCCCGGGGGACAGGGTTATACAATGAGCAGTTCTTC.

V and J are TRBV5-1 and TRBJ2-3; D is unclear. The germline V gene has CDR1 SGHRS and CDR2 YFSETQ. The germline V and J ends were trimmed by 0 bases and 2 bases, with 7 bases remaining between them. The CDR3 has 14 amino acids. CDR3 DNA sequence: TGCGCCAGCAGCTTGGCACAGCCCACAGATACGCAGTATTTT. It yields the protein CASSLAQPTDTQYF.

This clone came up a few times. V is TRBV7-3 and J is TRBJ2-3; 11 bases align to TRBD2. The V gene's germline CDR1 is SGHTA and CDR2 FQGTGA. The CDR3 sequence is 16 residues long. The trim removed 1 base at V and 5 bases at J, leaving 5 bases unmatched. The CDR3, as DNA: TGTGCCAGCAGCTTAAGTTTAGCGGGAGGGGAAGATACGCAGTATTTT. Protein sequence: CASSLSLAGGEDTQYF.

This clone showed up just a few times. V gene TRBV7-9 combines with J gene TRBJ1-1, with D possibly matching TRBD1 (5 bases). Germline CDR1 SEHNR, CDR2 FQNEAQ (reference sequence). The CDR3 covers 16 residues. V lost 5 bases and J 0 bases, leaving 16 bases between the germline ends. As DNA, the CDR3 is TGTGCCAGCAGCCCTCGGTGGACAACAATGAACACTGAAGCTTTCTTT. Amino acids: CASSPRWTTMNTEAFF.

CDR3 region: CASTAGADTQYF. CDR3 nucleotides: TGTGCCAGTACTGCAGGGGCAGATACGCAGTATTTT. The chain carries TRBV13 and TRBJ2-3; tentatively, D is TRBD1 (6 bases). Germline V gene data show CDR1 as PRHDT and CDR2 as FYEKMQ (reference sequence). The CDR3 contains 12 residues. V lost 9 bases and J lost 4, with 11 bases in between.

This sequence joins TRBV7-2 and TRBJ2-7; the match to TRBD2 covers 9 bases. V shed 4 bases and J 2 bases; nucleotides not matched to a gene: 3. This CDR3 is built from 14 residues. The germline V gene has CDR1 SGHTA and CDR2 FQGNSA. The CDR3 DNA is TGTGCCAGCAGCTCCGTAGCGGGAGCCTACGAGCAGTACTTC. It encodes CASSSVAGAYEQYF.

This clone was seen only a few times. The rearrangement links TRBV6-5 to TRBJ1-1; 8 bases map to TRBD1. V lost 2 bases, J lost 10 bases, and 9 bases stayed unmatched. The length of the CDR3 is 14 residues. Germline lookup yields CDR1 MNHEY and CDR2 SVGAGI. CDR3 residues: CASSYQQGGYGAFF. In nucleotides, the CDR3 is TGTGCCAGCAGTTACCAACAGGGGGGTTATGGAGCTTTCTTT.

The chain couples TRBV2 to TRBJ2-5, with TRBD2 as a possible D gene (5 bases). Germline CDR1 SNHLY, CDR2 FYNNEI. Trimming pared 9 bases from V and 3 bases from J, leaving 11 bases between. The length of the CDR3 is 12 residues. The CDR3 spells CARTTTEETQYF. DNA for the CDR3: TGTGCCAGAACGACTACCGAAGAGACCCAGTACTTC.

This chain connects TRBV6-6 to TRBJ1-5, with D maybe TRBD1 (5 bases). The germline CDR1 and CDR2 sequences are MNHNY and SVGAGI (reference sequence). V was pared by 6 bases and J by 3 bases, with 12 bases between. The CDR3 runs to 14 residues. CDR3 sequence: CASRPTESNQPQHF. The CDR3 nucleotides read TGTGCCAGCAGACCGACAGAGTCCAATCAGCCCCAGCATTTT.

This clone was recorded a few times. The V call is TRBV29-1, the J call TRBJ1-2; tentatively, D is TRBD1 (6 bases). CDR1 is SQVTM and CDR2 is ANQGSEA in the germline V gene. The CDR3 extends over 13 amino acids. V gave up 8 bases and J gave up 2 bases, with 15 bases separating them. DNA of the CDR3: TGCAGCTCCACCACGGGACAAAACTATGGCTACACCTTC. Translating gives CSSTTGQNYGYTF.

The sample holds a few counts of this clone. This rearrangement joins TRBV30 to TRBJ1-3; a possible D gene is TRBD1 (5 bases). From germline, CDR1 is GTSNPN and CDR2 SVGIG (reference sequence). The V end was cut by 2 bases, the J end by 2 bases, with 10 bases between. The CDR3 is 14 residues long. For the CDR3, the DNA is TGTGCCTGGAGTCCAGGGACTGCTGGAAACACCATATATTTT. As protein: CAWSPGTAGNTIYF.

This chain joins TRBV5-1 and TRBJ2-5; the D gene is possibly TRBD2 (5 bases). The end of the DNA is better explained by TRBJ2-7, so the J call may be wrong. Per germline, CDR1 SGHRS and CDR2 YFSETQ. This CDR3 has 15 residues. CDR3 coding DNA: TGCGCCAGCAGCTTAGGAGCACTAGGCGGCGACGAGCAGTACTTC. It is translated as CASSLGALGGDEQYF.